Listed here is a single T cell receptor beta chain. The target antigen is unknown. This sample is drawn from a study of CXCR3-negative and CXCR3-positive naive CD8 T cells. Findings of the study overall: Surface CD5 looked about the same in the naive subsets, so the authors worked out TCR strength from TRB CDR3 properties. Relative to memory CD8+ cells, whose diversity was much lower, both naive subsets had comparably high diversity. CXCR3-expressing naive cells carried TRB CDR3s more hydrophobic than those of CXCR3-negative naive cells.

Each CD8+ T cell subset was flow-sorted in triplicate. Every sort contained a few hundred thousand cells. Those CD8+ T cells considered naive were CD45RO-CCR7+CD27+CD95-. The libraries of TRB cDNA were prepared using 5' RACE with UMI labels. TCRdb reanalyzed the 5' RACE reads, giving one entry per CDR3 protein sequence and no DNA. The sample has around 60,000 distinct CDR3 sequences, and its top ten clones hold 0.8%. The source material was naive CXCR3+ CD8+ T cells from blood. Subset denoted: CD45RO-CCR7+CD27+CD95- naive CD8+ T cells expressing CXCR3 (TNR3+). This receptor was identified in a human donor in good health. Some clones in this sample may be carry-over from other donors' samples.

The CDR3 region is CASSGTGEAGNEQFF. The J gene is TRBJ2-1, the V gene TRBV12-3 or TRBV12-4; the TCRdb call, TRBD1, lacks DNA for checking. The CDR3 length is 15 residues.